A single sample gave rise to the 30 T cell receptor beta chains below, sequenced in a study of blood T cell repertoires in COVID-19. The protocol was immunoSEQ multiplex PCR, while the TCRdb copy is restricted to in-frame clones and leaves out a portion. The profile shows approximately 140,000 clones, around 90% of them singletons. Sequencing was carried out using PBMCs or T cells enriched from blood (not recorded which). The receptors were sampled from a woman between 40 and 55 years old who had been exposed to COVID-19.

This chain links TRBV14 with TRBJ2-5; 10 bases are a match to TRBD2. Germline CDR1 and CDR2: SGHDN and FVKESK. V was pared by 1 base and J by 4 bases, with 9 bases of the junction left unmatched. CDR3 size: 17 residues. CDR3 protein: CASSQVAGGILPETQYF. The CDR3 DNA reads as TGTGCCAGCAGCCAAGTAGCGGGAGGAATCCTCCCAGAGACCCAGTACTTC.

The V gene is TRBV27, the J gene TRBJ1-5; no clear D. The CDR3 length is 15 residues. Looked up from germline, CDR1 is MNHEY and CDR2 is SMNVEV (reference sequence). Trimming removed 2 bases from V and 0 bases from J, with 8 bases in between. CDR3 amino acids: CASSLGRHSNQPQHF. In DNA, the CDR3 is TGTGCCAGCAGTTTAGGCAGGCATAGCAATCAGCCCCAGCATTTT.

This chain uses TRBV12-5 with TRBJ1-1; D unclear. The CDR3 length is 14 residues. V was cut by 1 base and J by 0 bases, with 6 bases left in between. In germline, CDR1 is LGHNT, CDR2 FRNRAP. This chain's CDR3 is CASGLDRMNTEAFF. Here the CDR3 DNA reads TGTGCTAGTGGTTTGGACAGAATGAACACTGAAGCTTTCTTT.

This sequence joins TRBV6-5 and TRBJ2-1, with 7 positions matching TRBD2. The germline gives CDR1 MNHEY, CDR2 SVGAGI. V lost 0 bases and J lost 3; bases outside the gene matches: 2. The CDR3 covers 15 residues. The CDR3 bases are TGTGCCAGCAGTTACTCCGGCGGGAGCTACAATGAGCAGTTCTTC. It yields the protein CASSYSGGSYNEQFF.

This clone has a handful of counts. The gene calls are TRBV3-1 (or the pseudogene TRBV3-2) and TRBJ2-7, with 9 nucleotides matching TRBD1. CDR3 length equals 13 residues. Per the germline V gene, CDR1 is LGHDT and CDR2 is YNNKEL (reference sequence). The trim removed 3 bases at V and 3 bases at J, leaving 0 bases unmatched. This chain's CDR3 is CASSQTGGYEQYF. The CDR3 DNA is TGTGCCAGCAGCCAGACAGGGGGCTACGAGCAGTACTTC.

The chain couples TRBV29-1 to TRBJ2-7; possibly TRBD1 for D (6 bases). CDR1 and CDR2 (germline): SQVTM, ANQGSEA. Between the trimmed V and J ends, which lost 6 bases and 7 bases, there was a span of 13 bases. The CDR3 totals 11 residues. CDR3 loop: CSVRQVEEQYF. CDR3 nucleotide sequence: TGCAGCGTGAGACAGGTAGAGGAGCAGTACTTC.

The gene calls are TRBV5-4 and TRBJ1-4, with TRBD1 as a possible D gene (6 bases). The CDR3 has 13 residues. Trimming took off 4 bases at V and 9 bases at J, with 13 bases between the two ends. The V gene's germline CDR1 is SGHNT and CDR2 YYREEE (reference sequence). CDR3 protein: CASSPGGLKKLFF. In DNA, the CDR3 is TGTGCCAGCAGCCCCGGGGGGCTCAAAAAACTGTTTTTT. The full variable domain, completed using reference TRBV5-4 and TRBJ1-4, is ETGVTQSPTHLIKTRGQQVTLRCSSQSGHNTVSWYQQALGQGPQFIFQYYREEENGRGNFPPRFSGLQFPNYSSELNVNALELDDSALYLCASSPGGLKKLFFGSGTQLSVL.

This clone was observed a few times. J is TRBJ1-1 and V is TRBV11-2; D gene uncertain. The germline V gene has CDR1 SGHAT and CDR2 FQNNGV. This CDR3 contains 14 residues. V gave up 6 bases and J gave up 3 bases, with 14 bases separating them. The CDR3 is CASSKRGGDTEAFF. The CDR3 bases are TGTGCCAGCAGTAAACGAGGAGGCGACACTGAAGCTTTCTTT.

The CDR3 sequence: CASSQGRPDGLGREVFF. CDR3 DNA sequence: TGTGCCAGCAGCCAAGGGCGCCCGGACGGCTTGGGAAGGGAGGTGTTTTTT. This chain joins TRBV16 and TRBJ1-4; the D is unclear. V was shortened by 2 bases and J by 15 bases, with 28 bases between the two germline ends. The germline V gene has CDR1 KGHSY and CDR2 FQNENV. The CDR3 loop spans 17 amino acids.

The rearrangement links TRBV21-1 to TRBJ1-2. TRBV21-1 is a documented pseudogene. The CDR3 has 22 residues. Here the CDR3 reads CASSKSGGHRIPYLTANYGYTF. For the CDR3, the DNA is TGTGCCAGCAGCAAATCGGGAGGGCACAGAATCCCTTACCTTACAGCTAACTATGGCTACACCTTC.

The chain couples TRBV18 to TRBJ1-6; maybe TRBD1 (6 bases). The CDR3 is made up of 18 amino acids. Germline CDR1 KGHSH, CDR2 LQKENI. V was pared by 1 base and J by 9 bases, with 22 bases between. CDR3 DNA sequence: TGTGCCAGCTCACCACAGCAGGCGGGTTGGGGGCTTTCTTCACCCCTCCACTTT. The encoded protein is CASSPQQAGWGLSSPLHF.

The sample holds a few counts of this clone. The chain employs TRBV6-5 and TRBJ1-5; D is perhaps TRBD1 (6 bases). CDR1 MNHEY and CDR2 SVGAGI come from the germline V gene. V lost 4 bases, J lost 0 bases, and 13 bases lay in between. CDR3 size: 16 residues. The CDR3 region has the DNA TGTGCCAGCAGTTCCACGAGACAGGTTAGCAATCAGCCCCAGCATTTT. Its translation: CASSSTRQVSNQPQHF.

CDR3 in DNA: TGCGCCAGCAGCCAAACTGGACAGGGGAGTTGGGGCTACACCTTC. This gives the protein CASSQTGQGSWGYTF. The chain recombines TRBV4-1 with TRBJ1-2, with 9 positions matching TRBD1. The junction had 9 bases not matched to a gene; V was cut back by 2 bases and J by 8 bases. Germline V gene sequence: CDR1 MGHRA, CDR2 YSYEKL. CDR3 length: 15 residues.

Here the CDR3 reads CASSPNAGQETQYF. As DNA, the CDR3 is TGTGCCAGCAGCCCCAACGCAGGGCAAGAGACCCAGTACTTC. The chain has TRBV7-2 and TRBJ2-5; D possibly corresponds to TRBD1 (5 bases). Deletions cut 5 bases from V and 2 bases from J, with 12 bases between. The CDR3 consists of 14 residues. Germline V gene lookup returns CDR1 SGHTA and CDR2 FQGNSA. The full variable domain, its missing parts supplied by reference TRBV7-2 and TRBJ2-5, is GAGVSQSPSNKVTEKGKDVELRCDPISGHTALYWYRQSLGQGLEFLIYFQGNSAPDKSGLPSDRFSAERTGGSVSTLTIQRTQQEDSAVYLCASSPNAGQETQYFGPGTRLLVL.

This clone was counted once. The chain recombines TRBV14 with TRBJ1-1; D is uncertain. Germline V CDR1 and CDR2: SGHDN, FVKESK. This CDR3 region has 14 residues. V lost 0 bases to trimming and J lost 5 bases, with 10 bases between them. The CDR3 region has the DNA TGTGCCAGCAGCCAAGATATTCACGGGACTGAAGCTTTCTTT. Translation: CASSQDIHGTEAFF.

This chain joins TRBV6-1 and TRBJ1-5; no clear D gene. Trimming removed 7 bases from V and 1 base from J, with 5 bases in between. CDR1 is MNHNS and CDR2 is SASEGT in the germline V gene. The CDR3 consists of 12 residues. The CDR3 DNA reads TGTGCCAGCAATCCGAGCAATCAGCCCCAGCATTTT. Amino acid sequence: CASNPSNQPQHF.

This sequence joins TRBV19 and TRBJ1-3; D is unresolved. V dropped 1 base and J dropped 0 bases, with 13 bases sitting between them. Germline CDR1 LNHDA, CDR2 SQIVND (reference sequence). CDR3 size: 17 residues. CDR3 sequence: CASSIVIDLSSGNTIYF. In nucleotides, the CDR3 is TGTGCCAGTAGTATAGTTATCGACTTGAGCTCTGGAAACACCATATATTTT.

The rearrangement joins TRBV28 to TRBJ1-1; 9 positions match TRBD1. CDR3 length: 15 amino acids. V shed 7 bases, J shed 10 bases, and the junction held 16 bases outside the gene matches. In germline, CDR1 is MDHEN, CDR2 SYDVKM. Here the CDR3 reads CASTPPRDRVPGAFF. The CDR3 DNA sequence: TGTGCCAGCACCCCCCCCCGGGACAGGGTTCCGGGAGCTTTCTTT.

V usage is TRBV19 and J usage is TRBJ1-1; no clear D gene. Trimming removed 3 bases at V and 9 bases at J, with 17 bases between. This CDR3 contains 14 residues. Looked up from germline, CDR1 is LNHDA and CDR2 is SQIVND (reference sequence). CDR3 region: CASSIVGGGGKAFF. The CDR3 DNA reads as TGTGCCAGTAGTATTGTTGGTGGTGGAGGGAAAGCTTTCTTT.

The CDR3 reads CASSTQGAWGYTF. Written as DNA, the CDR3 is TGTGCCAGCAGCACCCAGGGGGCTTGGGGCTACACCTTC. This sequence joins TRBV9 and TRBJ1-2; 8 nucleotides match TRBD1. Trimming at V came to 4 bases and at J to 8 bases, leaving 7 bases not matched to a gene. CDR3 length equals 13 residues. Germline loops: CDR1 SGDLS, CDR2 YYNGEE.

The chain is built from TRBV24-1 and TRBJ2-3; 9 bases are a match to TRBD2. The CDR3 has 15 amino acids. Germline V gives CDR1 KGHDR, CDR2 SFDVKD. After removal of 3 bases from V and 4 bases from J, the junction contained 4 bases not matched to a gene. CDR3 region: CATSDRIAGADTQYF. CDR3 bases: TGTGCCACCAGTGATCGGATAGCGGGAGCAGATACGCAGTATTTT.

This clone is a singleton in its sample. V gene TRBV29-1 combines with J gene TRBJ1-3, with a tentative D call TRBD1 (6 bases). Per the germline V gene, CDR1 is SQVTM and CDR2 is ANQGSEA. The CDR3 has 11 residues. Trimming stripped 3 bases from V and 9 bases from J, with 9 bases between. The CDR3 here is CSVDQGTTIYF. The CDR3 nucleotides read TGCAGCGTTGATCAGGGGACCACCATATATTTT.

The chain links TRBV9 to TRBJ2-5; weak D call: TRBD1 (5 bases). CDR3 length equals 14 residues. The germline V gene encodes CDR1 SGDLS and CDR2 YYNGEE. V dropped 0 bases and J dropped 3 bases, with 9 bases sitting between them. The CDR3 DNA sequence: TGTGCCAGCAGCGTAGCACAGGCAAAAGAGACCCAGTACTTC. Its protein product is CASSVAQAKETQYF. The full variable domain, completed using reference TRBV9 and TRBJ2-5, is DSGVTQTPKHLITATGQRVTLRCSPRSGDLSVYWYQQSLDQGLQFLIQYYNGEERAKGNILERFSAQQFPDLHSELNLSSLELGDSALYFCASSVAQAKETQYFGPGTRLLVL.

V and J are TRBV5-1 and TRBJ1-6; 10 bases are shared with TRBD1. CDR1 is SGHRS, CDR2 YFSETQ, per germline. The V segment lost 4 bases and the J segment 6 bases; nucleotides outside the gene matches: 4. The length of the CDR3 is 15 residues. CDR3: CASSPGQGGNSPLHF. The CDR3 nucleotides read TGCGCCAGCAGCCCCGGACAGGGGGGTAATTCACCCCTCCACTTT.

The chain combines TRBV19 with TRBJ1-1; TRBD1 matches at 7 bases. The CDR3 loop spans 12 amino acids. J gave up 8 bases and V 3 bases, and 3 bases lay outside the gene matches. CDR1 and CDR2 from the germline V gene are LNHDA and SQIVND (reference sequence). CDR3 DNA: TGTGCCAGTAGTATCAAACAGGGGGAAGCTTTCTTT. Translation gives CASSIKQGEAFF.

The chain couples TRBV10-3 to TRBJ1-3; 8 bases fit TRBD1. CDR1 is ENHRY, CDR2 SYGVKD, per germline. V was pared by 6 bases and J by 2 bases, with 6 bases of the junction left unmatched. The length of the CDR3 is 15 residues. CDR3 in amino acids: CAIRDGQGTGNTIYF. CDR3 in DNA: TGTGCCATCAGGGACGGACAGGGTACTGGAAACACCATATATTTT.

This chain links TRBV18 with TRBJ1-1; a weak D match, TRBD1 (5 bases). The V end was cut by 0 bases, the J end by 4 bases, with 12 bases between. Germline V gene lookup returns CDR1 KGHSH and CDR2 LQKENI. CDR3 length: 15 amino acids. As DNA, the CDR3 is TGTGCCAGCTCACCACCGGTGGGAGGGGTCACTGAAGCTTTCTTT. Protein product: CASSPPVGGVTEAFF.

The table lists this clone with a count of one. This chain uses TRBV12-3 or TRBV12-4 with TRBJ1-5; tentatively, D is TRBD1 (5 bases). This CDR3 region has 13 residues. The V gene lost 3 bases and the J gene lost 4 bases, with 7 bases spanning the gap. CDR3 sequence (DNA): TGTGCCAGCAGTTTCCGACAGAATCAGCCCCAGCATTTT. Translated: CASSFRQNQPQHF.

The chain uses TRBV11-2 and TRBJ1-4; D possibly corresponds to TRBD1 (5 bases). V lost 6 bases and J lost 3, with 8 bases in between. This CDR3 region has 13 residues. From germline, CDR1 is SGHAT and CDR2 FQNNGV. CDR3 in DNA: TGTGCCAGCAGGCCGACAGCTAATGAAAAACTGTTTTTT. Its translation is CASRPTANEKLFF.

The chain couples TRBV28 to TRBJ1-1, with D perhaps TRBD1 (5 bases). The CDR3 sequence is 14 residues long. V was shortened by 2 bases and J by 6 bases, with 13 bases between the two germline ends. Germline V gives CDR1 MDHEN, CDR2 SYDVKM. The CDR3 spells CASSLLSTVPEAFF. DNA of the CDR3: TGTGCCAGCAGTTTACTTTCGACAGTCCCTGAAGCTTTCTTT.